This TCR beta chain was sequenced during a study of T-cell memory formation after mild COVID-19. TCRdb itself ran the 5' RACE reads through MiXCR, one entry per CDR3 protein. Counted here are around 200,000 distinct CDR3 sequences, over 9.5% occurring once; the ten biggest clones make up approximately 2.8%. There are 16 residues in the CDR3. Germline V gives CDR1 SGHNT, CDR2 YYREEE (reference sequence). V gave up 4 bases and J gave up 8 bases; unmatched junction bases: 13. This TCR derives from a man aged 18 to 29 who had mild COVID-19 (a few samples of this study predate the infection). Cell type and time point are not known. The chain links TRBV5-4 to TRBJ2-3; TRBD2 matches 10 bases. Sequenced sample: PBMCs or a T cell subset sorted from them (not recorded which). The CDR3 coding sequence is TGTGCCAGCAGCCCCCGGGGTAGCGGGGGGCGGGTTACGCAGTATTTT. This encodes CASSPRGSGGRVTQYF.